This paragraph covers one T cell receptor (beta chain) sequence. The germline gives CDR1 SGHTA, CDR2 FQGTGA. This CDR3 has 17 amino acids. V lost 1 base to trimming and J lost 0 bases, with 10 bases between them. The data stem from a study of blood T cell repertoires in COVID-19. Only in-frame clones appear in the TCRdb table, and some are missing; sequencing was by immunoSEQ multiplex PCR. Of 120,000 to 150,000 clones listed, 85% to 90% were seen once; the top ten hold approximately 11%. The receptor comes from a woman aged 80 or older with acute or convalescent COVID-19. Source material: peripheral blood. The chain links TRBV7-3 to TRBJ2-6, with D possibly matching TRBD2 (5 bases). The CDR3 nucleotides read TGTGCCAGCAGCTTAAGGGGAGCTAACTCTGGGGCCAACGTCCTGACTTTC. Translated, it gives CASSLRGANSGANVLTF.